Following are 5 T cell receptor beta chains from one sample sequenced in a study of blood T cell repertoires in COVID-19. Generated by immunoSEQ multiplex PCR, the TCRdb table keeps only in-frame clones and is missing some. The sample contains approximately 150,000 clones, over 75% of which appear only once. Sequenced material: peripheral blood. The source of these receptors is a man in his sixties with active or convalescent COVID-19.

The chain is built from TRBV19 and TRBJ2-1, with TRBD2 identical over 10 bases. Germline CDR1 reads LNHDA; CDR2 reads SQIVND (reference sequence). The CDR3 is 14 amino acids. After removal of 4 bases from V and 5 bases from J, the junction contained 2 bases not matched to a gene. The CDR3 here is CASSTSGGDNEQFF. The CDR3 nucleotides read TGTGCCAGTAGTACTAGCGGGGGCGACAATGAGCAGTTCTTC.

As to this clone: Other nucleotide sequences from this sample produce the same CDR3. The chain carries TRBV7-3 and TRBJ2-2, with 8 bases that match TRBD1. J lost 6 bases, V lost 4 bases, and 1 base had no gene match. The CDR3 has 13 residues. The germline gives CDR1 SGHTA, CDR2 FQGTGA. The CDR3 nucleotides read TGTGCCAGCAGCTCGGACAGGGCCGGGGAGCTGTTTTTT. The encoded protein is CASSSDRAGELFF. Supplemented by reference TRBV7-3 and TRBJ2-2, the full variable domain reads GAGVSQTPSNKVTEKGKYVELRCDPISGHTALYWYRQSLGQGPEFLIYFQGTGAADDSGLPNDRFFAVRPEGSVSTLKIQRTERGDSAVYLCASSSDRAGELFFGEGSRLTVL.

The chain couples TRBV9 to TRBJ2-1, with TRBD1 identical over 9 bases. This CDR3 has 16 amino acids. The germline CDR1 and CDR2 sequences are SGDLS and YYNGEE. V gave up 3 bases and J gave up 6 bases; unmatched junction bases: 10. The CDR3 coding sequence is TGTGCCAGCAGCGCTCAAGGGGACAGGGCGTTCAATGAGCAGTTCTTC. Translating it yields CASSAQGDRAFNEQFF.

This clone occurred once. DNA for the CDR3: TGCAGTGCTAGTTTGAGACTAGCGGGAGGGATCCAAGAGACCCAGTACTTC. Amino acid sequence: CSASLRLAGGIQETQYF. The gene calls are TRBV20-1 and TRBJ2-5; 14 positions match TRBD2. With 3 bases clipped from V and 1 base from J, the junction kept 7 bases outside the gene matches. CDR3 size: 17 residues. The germline V gene has CDR1 DFQATT and CDR2 SNEGSKA (reference sequence).

This chain uses TRBV6-5 with TRBJ2-7; TRBD1 is a possible D gene (6 bases). Germline CDR1 reads MNHEY; CDR2 reads SVGAGI. The CDR3 covers 14 residues. Trimming left V 8 bases short and J 5 bases short, with 19 bases between. CDR3 nucleotide sequence: TGTGCCAGCCCTGGATTACCCGCAGGGGACGAGCAGTACTTC. Protein product: CASPGLPAGDEQYF.